This T cell receptor beta chain comes out of a study of radiotherapy plus CTLA-4 blockade in lung cancer. The study, taken as a whole, reports: Reports identified early blood T cell clone dynamics, with interferon-beta, as the best response predictor.

The method was immunoSEQ multiplex PCR; TCRdb's version includes in-frame clones alone and lacks a portion of them. The profile shows approximately 85,000 clones, approximately 80% of them singletons. Comment on this clone: Its antigen remains unidentified.

Trimming pared 1 base from V and 16 bases from J, leaving 8 bases between. This CDR3 is 10 amino acids long. Germline lookup yields CDR1 SGHTA and CDR2 FQGNSA. This chain links TRBV7-2 with TRBJ2-1; no reliable D call. Specimen: peripheral blood, collected from a patient treated with radiotherapy plus ipilimumab. The source is a human donor with non-small cell lung cancer that progressed on radiotherapy plus ipilimumab. The CDR3 region is CASSLGIPFF. The CDR3 DNA follows: TGTGCCAGCAGCTTAGGGATTCCTTTCTTC.